This passage covers 7 T cell receptor beta chains from one sample sequenced in a study of a mutant IDH1 vaccine in newly diagnosed glioma. Antigen specificity for these receptors is unknown. Measured with immunoSEQ multiplex PCR; TCRdb has only the in-frame clones, and not every one. The sample records tens of thousands of clones, roughly 90% being singletons. The time point: week 47, end of study. Every single dose of the vaccine, 300 ug of mutant IDH1 20-mer peptide, came with topical imiquimod. The material sequenced was PBMCs, taken from a glioma patient whose treatment included an IDH1 peptide vaccine. Receptors originate from a woman aged 45-65 years with glioma.

The genes are TRBV7-2 and TRBJ2-5; the D gene is possibly TRBD2 (6 bases). The end of the DNA is better explained by TRBJ2-7, so the J call may be wrong. Germline CDR1 is SGHTA and CDR2 is FQGNSA. There are 13 residues in the CDR3. The CDR3 here is CASSLGLAYEQYF. In DNA, the CDR3 is TGTGCCAGCAGCTTAGGACTAGCCTACGAGCAGTACTTC.

As DNA, the CDR3 is TGTGCCACGGGACACCCAAGGGCTGGCTACACCTTC. The encoded protein is CATGHPRAGYTF. The V gene is TRBV25-1, the J gene TRBJ1-2; D may be TRBD1 (6 bases). The CDR3 extends over 12 amino acids. CDR1 and CDR2 (germline): MGHDK, SYGVNS. V lost 10 bases and J 7 bases, leaving 16 bases between the germline ends.

V is TRBV19 and J is TRBJ2-5; the D is unclear. Trimming removed 3 bases at V and 0 bases at J, with 8 bases between. The CDR3 has 14 residues. Germline CDR1 LNHDA, CDR2 SQIVND (reference sequence). The CDR3 here is CASSISLYQETQYF. CDR3 in DNA: TGTGCCAGTAGTATTAGCTTATACCAAGAGACCCAGTACTTC.

The chain links TRBV11-3 to TRBJ2-4, with 7 bases aligning to TRBD2. This CDR3 contains 14 residues. Germline V gives CDR1 SGHNT, CDR2 YENEEA. The J segment lost 9 bases and the V segment lost 0 bases, leaving 5 bases of the junction unmatched. Here the CDR3 DNA reads TGTGCCAGCAGCTTAGATGGTTGGGGGGGCATTCAGTACTTC. It yields the protein CASSLDGWGGIQYF.

This chain joins TRBV2 and TRBJ1-5; the D gene is possibly TRBD1 (5 bases). Per the germline V gene, CDR1 is SNHLY and CDR2 is FYNNEI. This CDR3 has 12 amino acids. Trimming removed 8 bases from V and 5 bases from J, with 10 bases in between. The CDR3 protein is CASSWGDQPQHF. DNA for the CDR3: TGTGCCAGCTCCTGGGGGGATCAGCCCCAGCATTTT.

J is TRBJ1-6 and V is TRBV12-5; 8 bases agree with TRBD1. The germline V gene encodes CDR1 LGHNT and CDR2 FRNRAP. The CDR3 extends over 15 amino acids. Germline trimming cut 3 bases from V and 8 bases from J; bases unmatched to any gene: 6. The CDR3 DNA reads TGTGCTAGTGGTTTCCCGGACAGGGTTGATTCACCCCTCCACTTT. Translated, it gives CASGFPDRVDSPLHF.

This chain joins TRBV19 and TRBJ1-2; 10 positions match TRBD1. Looked up from germline, CDR1 is LNHDA and CDR2 is SQIVND (reference sequence). V was clipped by 5 bases and J by 5 bases; unmatched bases: 8. The CDR3 is 15 residues long. The CDR3: CASSAGQGVRYGYTF. As DNA, the CDR3 is TGTGCCAGTAGTGCCGGACAGGGGGTTCGATATGGCTACACCTTC.